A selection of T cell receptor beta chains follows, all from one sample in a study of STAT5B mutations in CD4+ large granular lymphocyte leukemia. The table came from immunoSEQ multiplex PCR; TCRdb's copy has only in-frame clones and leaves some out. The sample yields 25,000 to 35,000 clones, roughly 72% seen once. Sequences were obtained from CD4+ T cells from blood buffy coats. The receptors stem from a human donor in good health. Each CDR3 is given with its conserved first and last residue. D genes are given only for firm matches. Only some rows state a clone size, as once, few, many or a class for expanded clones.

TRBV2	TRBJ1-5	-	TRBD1	CASMRGLSQPQHF	TGTGCCAGCATGAGGGGGCTTAGTCAGCCCCAGCATTTT
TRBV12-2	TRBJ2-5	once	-	CASPWETQYF	TGTGCAAGCCCCTGGGAGACCCAGTACTTC
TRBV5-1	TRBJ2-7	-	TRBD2	CASSLLTSGSYEQYF	TGCGCCAGCAGCTTGTTAACTAGCGGTTCCTACGAGCAGTACTTC
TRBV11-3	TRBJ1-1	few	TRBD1	CASTWTGSGTEAFF	TGTGCCAGCACCTGGACAGGGTCGGGCACTGAAGCTTTCTTT
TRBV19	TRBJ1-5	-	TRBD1	CASSIQGDSNQPQHF	TGTGCCAGTAGTATACAGGGGGATAGCAATCAGCCCCAGCATTTT
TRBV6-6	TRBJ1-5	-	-	CASSYSDGSQHF	TGTGCCAGCAGTTACTCCGACGGGTCCCAGCATTTT
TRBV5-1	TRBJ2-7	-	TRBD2	CASSPTSGFSYEQYF	TGCGCCAGCAGCCCCACTAGCGGGTTCTCCTACGAGCAGTACTTC
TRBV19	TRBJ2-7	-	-	CASSSPIRGAHYEQYF	TGTGCCAGTAGTTCGCCGATTCGAGGGGCTCACTACGAGCAGTACTTC
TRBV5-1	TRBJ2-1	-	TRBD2	CASSLVAGGRYNEQFF	TGCGCCAGCAGCTTGGTTGCGGGGGGCCGCTACAATGAGCAGTTCTTC
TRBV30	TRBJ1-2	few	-	CAWSAQGLRYGYTF	TGTGCCTGGAGTGCACAGGGTTTGCGCTATGGCTACACCTTC
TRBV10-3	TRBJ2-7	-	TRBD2	CAIRSERGGYEQYF	TGTGCCATCAGGAGTGAGCGGGGGGGCTACGAGCAGTACTTC
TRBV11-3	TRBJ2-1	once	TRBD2	CASSFLAGTYNEQFF	TGTGCCAGCAGCTTTCTAGCGGGGACCTACAATGAGCAGTTCTTC
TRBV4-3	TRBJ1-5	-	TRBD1	CASSVRQGGQPQHF	TGCGCCAGCAGCGTTCGACAGGGGGGGCAGCCCCAGCATTTT
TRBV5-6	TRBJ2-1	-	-	CASIKNRGTGLPSYNEQFF	TGTGCCAGCATCAAAAACCGGGGAACTGGCCTCCCCTCCTACAATGAGCAGTTCTTC
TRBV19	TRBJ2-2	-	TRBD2	CASSIGGGGDTGELFF	TGTGCCAGTAGTATTGGCGGGGGGGGCGACACCGGGGAGCTGTTTTTT
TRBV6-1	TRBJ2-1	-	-	CASSEFVDLSYNEQFF	TGTGCCAGCAGTGAATTTGTGGATCTCTCCTACAATGAGCAGTTCTTC
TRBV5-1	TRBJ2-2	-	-	CASASFGVNTGELFF	TGCGCCAGCGCCTCTTTTGGCGTGAACACCGGGGAGCTGTTTTTT
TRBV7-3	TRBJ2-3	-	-	CASSPSPADTQYF	TGTGCCAGCAGCCCCAGTCCGGCTGATACGCAGTATTTT
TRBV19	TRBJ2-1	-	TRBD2	CASKREDRYNEQFF	TGTGCCAGTAAGCGGGAGGATAGGTACAATGAGCAGTTCTTC
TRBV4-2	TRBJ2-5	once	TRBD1	CASSQDLEGGEGETQYF	TGTGCCAGCAGCCAAGATCTAGAAGGGGGCGAGGGAGAGACCCAGTACTTC